This T cell receptor (beta chain) was sequenced for a study of beta chain features in type 1 diabetes. Study-wide findings and caveats: Any HLA effect on TCRB rearrangement was left unresolved by small sub-analyses.

The germline CDR1 and CDR2 sequences are LGHNA and YNFKEQ. V was trimmed by 1 base and J by 4 bases, leaving 10 bases between them. The CDR3 length is 14 residues. This clone was counted only a few times. Its antigen remains unidentified. Expressed TCRB transcripts were sequenced because the entire RNA isolate underwent reverse transcription. Assay used: immunoSEQ multiplex PCR; TCRdb lists only in-frame clones, some missing. The table records approximately 300,000 clones, approximately 11% of them present only once. Researchers reported sorting CD4+ naive, central memory, regulatory and stem cell-like memory cells via CD45RO/CCR7/CD25/CD127/CD95/CD27.

This TCR was sampled from a woman younger than 45 in good health. The sample consisted of naive CD4+ T cells from blood. V is TRBV4-2 and J is TRBJ2-5; possible D gene TRBD1, 5 bases. The CDR3 region has the DNA TGTGCCAGCAGCCAAGTCGAAGGGGTAGAGACCCAGTACTTC. Translating it yields CASSQVEGVETQYF.